This T cell receptor beta chain stems from a study of CD8 T cells in ankylosing spondylitis (dated by TCRdb to between 2016 and 2019). General notes on the study: To find TCR variants linked to disease, the study profiled T cell receptor beta repertoires in ankylosing spondylitis patients and healthy donors. The full study cohort comprised 20 to 30 ankylosing spondylitis patients and about a hundred healthy donors. Peripheral blood was sampled, and synovial fluid was also collected from ankylosing spondylitis patients.

The CDR3 runs 15 amino acids, cysteine and phenylalanine included. The kept DNA is CDR3 alone, 45 bases in frame from the first base. V has 4 bases trimmed and J has 5 bases trimmed; junction bases matching no gene number 5. According to the germline V gene, CDR1 reads KGHSH and CDR2 reads LQKENI. Sequenced using an Illumina HiSeq 2500. Quantitative 5'-RACE with molecular barcodes was the method used to prepare the TCR beta libraries. On the authors' methods: A new computational method based on a probabilistic model of VDJ rearrangement was used to identify disease-linked TCR variants. TCRdb handled the public reads itself, with Q25 trimming in fastp and clone calling in MiXCR, and kept productive beta chains. Each CDR3 protein gets just one entry, which takes the most common genes and DNA from the rows behind it. The V and J calls, along with clone size, are taken from TCRdb and not from the paper's own processing. The sample profile shows 290,000 or so distinct CDR3 sequences; about 20% of them were found once. Approximately 3.7% of the sample is in the top ten clones.

General conclusions and limits of the study: Some of the motif variants had been reported before in the synovial fluid and blood of reactive arthritis patients, a finding that suggests common disease-initiation mechanisms. Blood from ankylosing spondylitis patients appeared to be characterized by a TCR beta motif made up of about 8 highly homologous amino acid variants. According to the report, matched synovial fluid samples from ankylosing spondylitis patients were significantly enriched for the disease-linked clones. The disease-linked clones showed a CD8+ phenotype and occurred at relatively low frequencies in peripheral blood.

Details on this clonotype: It has no known antigen specificity. It has no much larger one-base neighbor in the sample; base qualities were not kept.

The chain links TRBV18 with TRBJ2-7; 13 bases in the middle match TRBD2. This clonotype originated in a female donor with ankylosing spondylitis or in good health (not recorded which). Source material: blood, either unsorted or a sorted T cell fraction (not recorded which). The sequenced DNA is TGTGCCAGCTCACTAAGGACTAGCGGGAGAAACGAGCAGTACTTC. It translates to CASSLRTSGRNEQYF.